The clone carrying this T cell receptor (beta chain) was counted many times. Its antigen is as yet unknown. This entry comes from a study of T cell repertoires in cytomegalovirus infection. About the research overall: Matching HLA type, along with CMV infection, was indicated by public TCR beta signatures. Overall study results and limits: CMV-specific TCR beta clonotypes restricted by HLA-C were the ones dominating the ex vivo response. The cumulative frequency of public TCR beta families distinguished individuals who carried CMV together with the relevant HLA.

Via MiXCR, TCRdb re-called the reads, giving one row per CDR3 protein. The profile shows 300,000 to 400,000 distinct CDR3 sequences, 15% to 20% of them singletons. CDR1 and CDR2 from the germline V gene are SGHDT and YYEEEE. The CDR3 runs 10 residues. Trimming took 7 bases from V and 10 from J, leaving 11 bases between them. The chain carries TRBV5-6 and TRBJ1-2; D uncertain. The sequence derives from a human donor in good health (CMV status not recorded). Some clones in this sample may be carry-over from other donors' samples. The sequenced sample consisted of PBMCs. CDR3 amino acids: CASGRVDYTF. Here the CDR3 DNA reads TGTGCCAGCGGAAGGGTTGACTACACCTTC.